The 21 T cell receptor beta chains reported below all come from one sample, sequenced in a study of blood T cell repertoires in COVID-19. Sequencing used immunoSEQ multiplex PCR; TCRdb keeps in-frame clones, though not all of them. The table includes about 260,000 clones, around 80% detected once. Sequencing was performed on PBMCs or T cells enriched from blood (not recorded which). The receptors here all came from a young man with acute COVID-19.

CDR3 DNA: TGTGCCGGACGGACTAGCGGGAGGGAAAACATTCAGTACTTC. This encodes CAGRTSGRENIQYF. The chain joins TRBV6-5 to TRBJ2-4; 15 bases map to TRBD2. Germline V gives CDR1 MNHEY, CDR2 SVGAGI. The V segment lost 11 bases and the J segment 5 bases; nucleotides outside the gene matches: 4. The CDR3 contains 14 residues.

In nucleotides, the CDR3 is TGCGCCAGCAACTCCATTCCGGGGACGGGGGGTTTCTTT. It specifies CASNSIPGTGGFF. The chain recombines TRBV10-2 with TRBJ1-1, with D possibly being TRBD1 (5 bases). The CDR3 length is 13 residues. Trimming removed 7 bases from V and 13 bases from J, with 22 bases in between. The germline gives CDR1 WSHSY, CDR2 SAAADI.

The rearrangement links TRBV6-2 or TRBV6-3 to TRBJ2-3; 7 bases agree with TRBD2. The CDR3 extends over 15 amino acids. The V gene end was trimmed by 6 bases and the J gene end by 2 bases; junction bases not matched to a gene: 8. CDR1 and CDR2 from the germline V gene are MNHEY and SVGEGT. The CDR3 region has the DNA TGTGCCAGCAGCACTGCGGGGACTAACACAGATACGCAGTATTTT. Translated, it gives CASSTAGTNTDTQYF.

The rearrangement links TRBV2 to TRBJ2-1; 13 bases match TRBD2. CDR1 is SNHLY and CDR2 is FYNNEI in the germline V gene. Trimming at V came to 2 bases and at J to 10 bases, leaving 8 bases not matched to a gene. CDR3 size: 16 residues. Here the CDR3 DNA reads TGTGCCAGCAGTGAATATGGGACTAGCGGGGTCGGGGAGCAGTTCTTC. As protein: CASSEYGTSGVGEQFF.

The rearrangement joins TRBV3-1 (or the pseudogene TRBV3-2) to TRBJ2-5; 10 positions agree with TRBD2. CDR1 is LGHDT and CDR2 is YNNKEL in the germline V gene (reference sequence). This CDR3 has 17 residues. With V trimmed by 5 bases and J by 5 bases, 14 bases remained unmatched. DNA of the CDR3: TGTGCCAGCAGCAACGGGAGGTCTAGCGGGAGCATGGAGACCCAGTACTTC. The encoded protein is CASSNGRSSGSMETQYF.

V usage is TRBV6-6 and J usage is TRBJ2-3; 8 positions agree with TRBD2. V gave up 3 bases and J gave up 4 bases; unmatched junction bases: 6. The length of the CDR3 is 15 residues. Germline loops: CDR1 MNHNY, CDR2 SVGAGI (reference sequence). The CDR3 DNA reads TGTGCCAGCAGTTATGAAGCGGGAGTTGCAGATACGCAGTATTTT. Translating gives CASSYEAGVADTQYF.

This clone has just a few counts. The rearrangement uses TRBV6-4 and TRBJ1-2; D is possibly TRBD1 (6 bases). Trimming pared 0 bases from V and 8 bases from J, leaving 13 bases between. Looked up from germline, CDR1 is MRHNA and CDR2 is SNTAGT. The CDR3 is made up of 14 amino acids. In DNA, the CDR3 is TGTGCCAGCAGTGACTCACAGGGATCTGGCGGCTACACCTTC. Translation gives CASSDSQGSGGYTF.

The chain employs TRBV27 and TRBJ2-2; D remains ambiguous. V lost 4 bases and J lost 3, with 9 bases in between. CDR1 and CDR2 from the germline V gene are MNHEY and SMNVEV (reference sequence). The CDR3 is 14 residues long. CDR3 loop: CASSWAGYTGELFF. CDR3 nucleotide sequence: TGTGCCAGCAGTTGGGCAGGCTACACCGGGGAGCTGTTTTTT.

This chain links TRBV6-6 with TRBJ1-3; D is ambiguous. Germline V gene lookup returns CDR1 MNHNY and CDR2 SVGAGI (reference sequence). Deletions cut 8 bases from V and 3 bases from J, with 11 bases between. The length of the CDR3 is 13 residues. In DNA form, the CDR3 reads TGTGCCAGCGGTACGGGGTTTGGAAACACCATATATTTT. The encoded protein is CASGTGFGNTIYF.

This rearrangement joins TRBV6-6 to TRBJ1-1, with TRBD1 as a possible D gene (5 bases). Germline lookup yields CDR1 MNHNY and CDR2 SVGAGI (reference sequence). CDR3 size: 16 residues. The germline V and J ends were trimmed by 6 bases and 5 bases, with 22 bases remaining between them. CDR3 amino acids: CASSLPRQGVGTEAFF. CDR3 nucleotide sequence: TGTGCCAGCAGCCTACCCAGGCAGGGCGTGGGAACTGAAGCTTTCTTT.

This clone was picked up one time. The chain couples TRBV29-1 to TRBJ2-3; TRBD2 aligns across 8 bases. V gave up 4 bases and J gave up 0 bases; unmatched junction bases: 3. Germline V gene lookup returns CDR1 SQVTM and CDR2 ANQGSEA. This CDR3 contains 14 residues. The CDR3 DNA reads TGCAGCGTTGGGGCTAGCGGGAGCACAGATACGCAGTATTTT. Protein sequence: CSVGASGSTDTQYF.

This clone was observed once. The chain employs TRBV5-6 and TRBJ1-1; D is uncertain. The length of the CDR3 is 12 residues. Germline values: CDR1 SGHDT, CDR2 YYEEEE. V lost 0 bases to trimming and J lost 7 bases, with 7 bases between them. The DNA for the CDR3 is TGTGCCAGCAGCTTGGACGACTTTGAAGCTTTCTTT. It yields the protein CASSLDDFEAFF.

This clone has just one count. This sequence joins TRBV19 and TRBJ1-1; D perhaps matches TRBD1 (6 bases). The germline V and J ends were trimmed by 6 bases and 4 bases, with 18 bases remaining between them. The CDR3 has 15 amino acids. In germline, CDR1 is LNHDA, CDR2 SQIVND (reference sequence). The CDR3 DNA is TGTGCCAGTAGGGCCATACTAGGGGGGGCCACTGAAGCTTTCTTT. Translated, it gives CASRAILGGATEAFF.

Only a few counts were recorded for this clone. CDR3 loop: CASSETGEVTF. The CDR3 region has the DNA TGTGCCAGCAGTGAGACAGGGGAAGTCACCTTC. The rearrangement links TRBV2 to TRBJ1-2, with TRBD1 matching 8 bases. J was trimmed by 13 bases and V by 3 bases; bases with no gene match: 4. The CDR3 contains 11 residues. Germline values: CDR1 SNHLY, CDR2 FYNNEI.

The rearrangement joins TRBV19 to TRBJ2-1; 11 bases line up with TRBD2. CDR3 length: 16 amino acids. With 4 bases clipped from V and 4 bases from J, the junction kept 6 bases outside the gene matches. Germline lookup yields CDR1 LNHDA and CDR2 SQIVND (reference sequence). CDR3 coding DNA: TGTGCCAGTAGTACCGTGACTAGCGGGACGTACAATGAGCAGTTCTTC. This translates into CASSTVTSGTYNEQFF.

Written as DNA, the CDR3 is TGTGCCAGCAGCCCTTCCGGGACAGGGGTCAGTCACATTCAGTACTTC. Translated: CASSPSGTGVSHIQYF. The gene calls are TRBV5-6 and TRBJ2-4, with TRBD1 identical over 10 bases. The germline V gene encodes CDR1 SGHDT and CDR2 YYEEEE. After removal of 4 bases from V and 8 bases from J, the junction contained 12 bases not matched to a gene. This CDR3 has 16 amino acids.

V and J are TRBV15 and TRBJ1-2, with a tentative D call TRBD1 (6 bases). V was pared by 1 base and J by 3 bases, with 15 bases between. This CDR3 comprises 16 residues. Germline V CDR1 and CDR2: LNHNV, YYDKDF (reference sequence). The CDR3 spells CATSRGFVRQDYGYTF. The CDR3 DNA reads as TGTGCCACCAGCAGAGGTTTTGTCCGACAGGACTATGGCTACACCTTC.

The CDR3 here is CASSSPGQGDNEQFF. CDR3 DNA: TGTGCCAGCTCATCCCCGGGACAGGGGGATAATGAGCAGTTCTTC. The rearrangement joins TRBV18 to TRBJ2-1; TRBD1 matches at 11 bases. V lost 5 bases and J lost 7; bases outside the gene matches: 7. CDR1 is KGHSH, CDR2 LQKENI, per germline. The length of the CDR3 is 15 residues.

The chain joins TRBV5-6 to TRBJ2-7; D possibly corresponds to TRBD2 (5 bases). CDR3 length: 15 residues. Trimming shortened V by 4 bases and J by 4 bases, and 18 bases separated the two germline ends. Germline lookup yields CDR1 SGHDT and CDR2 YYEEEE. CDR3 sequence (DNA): TGTGCCAGCAGCACGGGGTGGGGTCAACCATACGAGCAGTACGTC. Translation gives CASSTGWGQPYEQYV.

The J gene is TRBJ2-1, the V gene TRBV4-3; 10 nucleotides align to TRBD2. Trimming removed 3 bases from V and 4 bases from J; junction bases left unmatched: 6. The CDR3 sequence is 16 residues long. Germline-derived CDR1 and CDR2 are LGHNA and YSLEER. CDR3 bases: TGCGCCAGCAGCCACGAACGAGCGGGAGGGTACAATGAGCAGTTCTTC. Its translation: CASSHERAGGYNEQFF.

The CDR3 loop reads CAMPQGSGNTIYF. The CDR3 DNA reads TGTGCCATGCCTCAGGGGTCTGGAAACACCATATATTTT. V gene TRBV10-3 combines with J gene TRBJ1-3; D might be TRBD1 (6 bases). This CDR3 is built from 13 residues. The germline gives CDR1 ENHRY, CDR2 SYGVKD. V gave up 9 bases and J gave up 1 base, with 10 bases separating them.